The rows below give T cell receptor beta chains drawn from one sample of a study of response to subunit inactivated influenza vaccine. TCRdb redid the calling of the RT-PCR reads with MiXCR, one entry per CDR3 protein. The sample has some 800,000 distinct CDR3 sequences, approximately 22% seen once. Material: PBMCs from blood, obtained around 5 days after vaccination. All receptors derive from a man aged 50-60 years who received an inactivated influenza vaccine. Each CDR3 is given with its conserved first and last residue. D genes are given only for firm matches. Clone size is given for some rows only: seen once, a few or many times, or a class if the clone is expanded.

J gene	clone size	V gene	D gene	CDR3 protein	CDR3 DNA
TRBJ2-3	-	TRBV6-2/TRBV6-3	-	CASSYQRPSTDTQYF	TGTGCCAGCAGTTACCAAAGGCCTAGCACAGATACGCAGTATTTT
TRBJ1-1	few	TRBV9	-	CASSASGNTEAFF	TGTGCCAGCAGCGCCTCCGGGAACACTGAAGCTTTCTTT
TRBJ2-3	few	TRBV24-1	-	CATSDFGGSDTQYF	TGTGCCACCAGTGATTTCGGGGGATCAGATACGCAGTATTTT
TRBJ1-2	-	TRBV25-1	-	CASMRDGEGYTF	TGTGCCAGCATGCGGGACGGTGAAGGCTACACCTTC
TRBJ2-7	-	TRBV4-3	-	CASSLLNNRADEQYF	TGCGCCAGCAGCCTCCTAAATAACAGGGCCGACGAGCAGTACTTC
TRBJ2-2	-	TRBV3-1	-	CASSLFRVPPELFF	TGTGCCAGCAGCCTCTTCCGGGTCCCTCCGGAGCTGTTTTTT
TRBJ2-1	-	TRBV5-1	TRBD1	CASSLGGDRADEQFF	TGCGCCAGCAGCTTGGGTGGGGACAGGGCCGATGAGCAGTTCTTC
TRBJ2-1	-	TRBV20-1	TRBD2	CSAHIVSGSRSYNEQFF	TGCAGTGCTCATATCGTCAGCGGGAGCCGCTCCTACAATGAGCAGTTCTTC
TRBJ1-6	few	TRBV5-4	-	CASSSGTEDLGSPLHF	TGTGCCAGCAGTTCCGGGACGGAGGACTTAGGGTCACCCCTCCACTTT
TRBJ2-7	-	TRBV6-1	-	CASTDTVSYEQYF	TGTGCCAGCACCGACACAGTCTCCTACGAGCAGTACTTC
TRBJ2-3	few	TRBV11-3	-	CASSPSGQNTDTQYF	TGTGCCAGCAGCCCAAGCGGACAGAACACAGATACGCAGTATTTT
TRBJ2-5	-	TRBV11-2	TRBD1	CASSFRDSRETQYF	TGTGCCAGCAGCTTCCGGGACAGTAGAGAGACCCAGTACTTC
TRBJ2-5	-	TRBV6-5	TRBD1	CASSYSDRGYQETQYF	TGTGCCAGCAGTTACTCGGACAGGGGGTACCAAGAGACCCAGTACTTC
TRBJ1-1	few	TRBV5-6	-	CASSSLFTTANRGTEAFF	TGTGCCAGCAGCTCTCTTTTCACAACGGCCAATAGGGGCACTGAAGCTTTCTTT
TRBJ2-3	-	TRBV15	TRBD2	CATSKGLAGPGDTQYF	TGTGCCACCAGCAAGGGACTAGCGGGGCCGGGGGATACGCAGTATTTT
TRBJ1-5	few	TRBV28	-	CASSFRQANQPQHF	TGTGCCAGCAGTTTTAGGCAGGCCAATCAGCCCCAGCATTTT
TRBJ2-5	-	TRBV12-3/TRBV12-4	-	CASSFSEETQYF	TGTGCCAGCAGTTTCTCGGAAGAGACCCAGTACTTC
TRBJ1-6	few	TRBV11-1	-	CASSLAKVGVTYNSPLHF	TGTGCCAGCAGCTTAGCCAAGGTCGGGGTCACCTATAATTCACCCCTCCACTTT
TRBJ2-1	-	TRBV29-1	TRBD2	CSVGPRLAGGSYNEQFF	TGCAGCGTTGGGCCCCGACTAGCGGGAGGGTCCTACAATGAGCAGTTCTTC
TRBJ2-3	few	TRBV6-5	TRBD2	CASSLLPSGGTDTQYF	TGTGCCAGCAGCTTACTCCCTAGCGGGGGTACAGATACGCAGTATTTT
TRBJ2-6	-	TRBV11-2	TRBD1	CASSTGQGAAGANVLTF	TGTGCCAGCAGCACCGGACAGGGGGCAGCGGGGGCCAACGTCCTGACTTTC
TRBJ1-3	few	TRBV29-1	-	CSAEKNSGNTIYF	TGCAGCGCCGAAAAAAACTCTGGAAACACCATATATTTT
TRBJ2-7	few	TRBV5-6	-	CASSLNQGFSYEQYF	TGTGCCAGCAGCTTGAATCAGGGGTTCTCCTACGAGCAGTACTTC